Below, 7 T cell receptor beta chains from the same sample are listed, as sequenced in a study of post-analysis software for immune sequencing data. General observations from the study: Roughly five TRBV segments were significantly more frequent in patients than in controls. TRBV5-6, TRBV5-1 and TRBV20-1 were among these segments.

cDNA libraries for TCR beta contained unique molecular identifiers. MiXCR, applied by TCRdb to the PCR reads, yields one record per CDR3 protein. There are about 820,000 distinct CDR3 sequences in the sample; around 53% occur only once, and approximately 4.5% lies in the top ten. These TCRs' antigens remain unknown. The source material was blood. The receptors originated from a girl aged 10 to 17 with multiple sclerosis.

CDR3 nucleotide sequence: TGTGCCAGCAGCTTGAAGACCCAACAAGAGACCCAGTACTTC. The encoded protein is CASSLKTQQETQYF. The rearrangement links TRBV7-9 to TRBJ2-5, with D uncertain. The CDR3 is 14 residues long. Germline V CDR1 and CDR2: SEHNR, FQNEAQ (reference sequence). The V gene lost 3 bases and the J gene lost 2 bases, with 10 bases spanning the gap.

The V and J genes are TRBV5-1 and TRBJ1-3; D gene unclear. The V end was cut by 0 bases, the J end by 0 bases, with 10 bases between. The CDR3 has 16 amino acids. CDR1 and CDR2 (germline): SGHRS, YFSETQ. Here the CDR3 reads CASSLEWGNSGNTIYF. In DNA, the CDR3 is TGCGCCAGCAGCTTGGAATGGGGTAACTCTGGAAACACCATATATTTT. Full variable domain (rest looked up from reference TRBV5-1 and TRBJ1-3): KAGVTQTPRYLIKTRGQQVTLSCSPISGHRSVSWYQQTPGQGLQFLFEYFSETQRNKGNFPGRFSGRQFSNSRSEMNVSTLELGDSALYLCASSLEWGNSGNTIYFGEGSWLTVV.

CDR3 residues: CASSLVASGEPFLDEQYF. The DNA for the CDR3 is TGCGCCAGCAGCTTGGTTGCTAGCGGAGAACCCTTCCTGGACGAGCAGTACTTC. The chain joins TRBV5-1 to TRBJ2-7, with 7 nucleotides matching TRBD2. The germline gives CDR1 SGHRS, CDR2 YFSETQ. J gave up 5 bases and V 0 bases, and 17 bases lay outside the gene matches. This CDR3 has 18 residues.

A few counts support this clonotype. The V and J genes are TRBV7-8 and TRBJ2-7; D is possibly TRBD2 (6 bases). The CDR3 has 16 amino acids. Germline loops: CDR1 SGHVS, CDR2 FQNEAQ. The germline V and J ends were trimmed by 3 bases and 7 bases, with 22 bases remaining between them. The CDR3 sequence: CASSLEPGLILREQYF. CDR3 DNA sequence: TGTGCCAGCAGCTTGGAACCGGGACTTATACTGCGGGAGCAGTACTTC.

This clonotype was observed a single time. The J gene is TRBJ2-1, the V gene TRBV12-3 or TRBV12-4; D possibly corresponds to TRBD2 (7 bases). Trimming removed 9 bases at V and 5 bases at J, with 17 bases between. CDR3 length: 14 amino acids. Here the CDR3 reads CASTAGALNNEQFF. The CDR3 nucleotides are TGTGCCAGTACCGCGGGGGCCTTAAACAATGAGCAGTTCTTC.

A note on this clonotype: A junction end diverges from the germline sequence, so it may reflect a read error. The chain is built from TRBV10-3 and TRBJ2-7, with 8 bases identical to TRBD1. This CDR3 contains 14 residues. CDR1 and CDR2 from the germline V gene are ENHRY and SYGVKD. CDR3 loop: CANSERTGFAEQYF. CDR3 sequence (DNA): TGTGCCAACAGTGAAAGGACAGGGTTTGCCGAGCAGTACTTC.

This clonotype appeared a few times. The rearrangement joins TRBV7-2 to TRBJ1-1, with D possibly matching TRBD1 (5 bases). Trimming took 7 bases from V and 2 from J, leaving 14 bases between them. The CDR3 runs to 14 residues. The germline V gene has CDR1 SGHTA and CDR2 FQGNSA. CDR3 in DNA: TGTGCCAGCAAACCAAGCCAGGGCAACACTGAAGCTTTCTTT. Its protein is CASKPSQGNTEAFF.